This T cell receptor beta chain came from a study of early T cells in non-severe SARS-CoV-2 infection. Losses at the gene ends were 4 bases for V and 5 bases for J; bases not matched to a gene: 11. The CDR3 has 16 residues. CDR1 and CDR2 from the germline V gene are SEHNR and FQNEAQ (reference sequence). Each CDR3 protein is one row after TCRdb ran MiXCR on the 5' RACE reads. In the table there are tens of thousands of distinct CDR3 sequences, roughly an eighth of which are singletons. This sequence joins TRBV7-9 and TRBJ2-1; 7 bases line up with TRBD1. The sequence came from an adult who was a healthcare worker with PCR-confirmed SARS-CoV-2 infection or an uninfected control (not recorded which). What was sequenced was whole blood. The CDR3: CASSYRSGTVNNEQFF. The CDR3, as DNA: TGTGCCAGCAGCTACCGCTCCGGGACAGTAAACAATGAGCAGTTCTTC. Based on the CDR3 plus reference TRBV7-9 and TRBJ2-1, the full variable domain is DTGVSQNPRHKITKRGQNVTFRCDPISEHNRLYWYRQTLGQGPEFLTYFQNEAQLEKSRLLSDRFSAERPKGSFSTLEIQRTEQGDSAMYLCASSYRSGTVNNEQFFGPGTRLTVL.